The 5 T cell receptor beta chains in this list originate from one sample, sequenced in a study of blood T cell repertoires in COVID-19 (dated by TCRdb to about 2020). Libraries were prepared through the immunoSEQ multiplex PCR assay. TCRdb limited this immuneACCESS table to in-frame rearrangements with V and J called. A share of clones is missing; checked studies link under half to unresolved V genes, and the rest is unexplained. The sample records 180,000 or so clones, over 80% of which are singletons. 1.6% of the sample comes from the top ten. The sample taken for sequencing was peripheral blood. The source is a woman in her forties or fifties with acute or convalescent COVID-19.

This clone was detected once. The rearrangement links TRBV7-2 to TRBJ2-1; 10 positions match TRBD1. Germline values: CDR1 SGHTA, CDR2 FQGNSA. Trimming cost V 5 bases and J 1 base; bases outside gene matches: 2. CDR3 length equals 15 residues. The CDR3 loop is CASSRDRGSYNEQFF. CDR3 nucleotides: TGTGCCAGCAGCCGGGACAGGGGATCCTACAATGAGCAGTTCTTC.

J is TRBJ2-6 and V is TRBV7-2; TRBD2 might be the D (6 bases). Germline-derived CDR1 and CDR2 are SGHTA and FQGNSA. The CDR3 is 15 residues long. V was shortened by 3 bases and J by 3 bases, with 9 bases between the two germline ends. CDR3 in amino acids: CASSLSGGGANVLTF. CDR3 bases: TGTGCCAGCAGCTTGTCCGGGGGTGGGGCCAACGTCCTGACTTTC.

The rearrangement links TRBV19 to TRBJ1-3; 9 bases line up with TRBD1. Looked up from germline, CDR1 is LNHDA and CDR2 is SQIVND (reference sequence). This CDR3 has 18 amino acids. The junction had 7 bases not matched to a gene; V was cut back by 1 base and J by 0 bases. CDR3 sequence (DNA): TGTGCCAGTAGTATAGGTAGGGACAGGGTCAGCTCTGGAAACACCATATATTTT. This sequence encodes CASSIGRDRVSSGNTIYF.

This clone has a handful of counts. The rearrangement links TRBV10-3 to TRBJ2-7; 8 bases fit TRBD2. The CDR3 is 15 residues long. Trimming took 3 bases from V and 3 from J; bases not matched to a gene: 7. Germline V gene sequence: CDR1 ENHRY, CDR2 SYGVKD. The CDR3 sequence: CAISEIAGMDYEQYF. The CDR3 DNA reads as TGTGCCATCAGTGAAATAGCGGGAATGGACTACGAGCAGTACTTC.

This CDR3 reads CASSHRGNTEAFF. In nucleotides, the CDR3 is TGCGCCAGCAGCCATCGAGGGAACACTGAAGCTTTCTTT. The rearrangement uses TRBV4-3 and TRBJ1-1, with D unclear. The length of the CDR3 is 13 residues. Germline assignment: CDR1 LGHNA and CDR2 YSLEER. Trimming removed 3 bases from V and 1 base from J, with 6 bases in between.